This passage covers 32 T cell receptor beta chains from one sample sequenced in a study of cytomegalovirus exposure and HLA in healthy donors. PCR involved 60 Vbeta and 13 Jbeta primers. The method was immunoSEQ multiplex PCR; TCRdb's version includes in-frame clones alone and lacks a portion of them. The sample includes tens of thousands of clones, about four fifths of them seen just once. Specimen: PBMCs. Source of these receptors: a female donor in good health and CMV-seronegative.

This chain connects TRBV7-2 to TRBJ2-7; 10 positions match TRBD1. The CDR3 runs 16 residues. Germline V gene lookup returns CDR1 SGHTA and CDR2 FQGNSA. Trimming removed 5 bases from V and 1 base from J; junction bases left unmatched: 8. The CDR3 DNA follows: TGTGCCAGCAGCGCCCCGGGACAGGGGAGATCCTACGAGCAGTACTTC. Residues: CASSAPGQGRSYEQYF.

The J gene is TRBJ2-3, the V gene TRBV5-4, with D possibly TRBD1 on 6 matching bases. V gave up 5 bases and J gave up 3 bases, with 16 bases separating them. CDR1 is SGHNT, CDR2 YYREEE, per germline (reference sequence). CDR3 length: 15 amino acids. The CDR3 loop is CASRWDLQGTDTQYF. The CDR3 bases are TGTGCCAGCAGGTGGGACCTCCAGGGGACAGATACGCAGTATTTT.

The chain links TRBV9 to TRBJ1-2; D is unresolved. The V end lost 5 bases, the J end lost 8 bases, and 16 bases lay between the germline ends. The CDR3 contains 13 residues. CDR1 is SGDLS and CDR2 is YYNGEE in the germline V gene. The CDR3 sequence: CASSSDSGGGYTF. CDR3 coding DNA: TGTGCCAGCAGTTCGGATAGTGGAGGGGGCTACACCTTC.

The V call is TRBV9, the J call TRBJ2-1; TRBD2 aligns across 10 bases. Losses at the gene ends were 2 bases for V and 6 bases for J; bases not matched to a gene: 8. Germline V CDR1 and CDR2: SGDLS, YYNGEE. The CDR3 spans 16 residues. CDR3 in amino acids: CASSVLSGGAINEQFF. The CDR3 nucleotides read TGTGCCAGCAGCGTCTTAAGCGGGGGGGCAATCAATGAGCAGTTCTTC.

V gene TRBV4-3 combines with J gene TRBJ2-3; TRBD2 agrees at 7 bases. The V segment lost 1 base and the J segment 8 bases; nucleotides outside the gene matches: 6. The germline V gene encodes CDR1 LGHNA and CDR2 YSLEER. The CDR3 loop spans 14 amino acids. The DNA for the CDR3 is TGCGCCAGCAGCCAAGGGGACTACCCCGCTACGCAGTATTTT. This gives the protein CASSQGDYPATQYF.

The rearrangement links TRBV10-3 to TRBJ1-1; the match to TRBD1 covers 9 bases. CDR1 is ENHRY and CDR2 is SYGVKD in the germline V gene. J gave up 6 bases and V 6 bases, and 5 bases lay outside the gene matches. The CDR3 totals 13 residues. The CDR3 reads CAIRVQGAPEAFF. CDR3 DNA sequence: TGTGCCATCAGGGTACAGGGGGCCCCTGAAGCTTTCTTT.

This clone was seen only a few times. This chain joins TRBV6-5 and TRBJ2-7; TRBD2 matches 9 bases. The germline V gene encodes CDR1 MNHEY and CDR2 SVGAGI. V lost 0 bases, J lost 7 bases, and 10 bases stayed unmatched. The CDR3 runs 16 residues. This CDR3 reads CASSYSGGGGAGEQYF. CDR3 DNA: TGTGCCAGCAGTTACTCGGGGGGCGGGGGGGCGGGGGAGCAGTACTTC.

The chain employs TRBV18 and TRBJ1-1, with D possibly TRBD1 on 6 matching bases. Germline CDR1 and CDR2: KGHSH and LQKENI. The CDR3 spans 15 residues. The V gene lost 4 bases and the J gene lost 2 bases, with 14 bases spanning the gap. The CDR3 nucleotides are TGTGCCAGCTCACGAGGGGACATAACAAACACTGAAGCTTTCTTT. Its protein is CASSRGDITNTEAFF. Together with reference TRBV18 and TRBJ1-1, the CDR3 gives the full variable domain: NAGVMQNPRHLVRRRGQEARLRCSPMKGHSHVYWYRQLPEEGLKFMVYLQKENIIDESGMPKERFSAEFPKEGPSILRIQQVVRGDSAAYFCASSRGDITNTEAFFGQGTRLTVV.

The chain recombines TRBV2 with TRBJ2-2; the D is unclear. The V gene lost 3 bases and the J gene lost 7 bases, with 6 bases spanning the gap. The CDR3 has 12 amino acids. Germline values: CDR1 SNHLY, CDR2 FYNNEI. The DNA for the CDR3 is TGTGCCAGCAGTGAGCTATTCGGGGAGCTGTTTTTT. Translation gives CASSELFGELFF.

The chain uses TRBV5-1 and TRBJ2-2, with D perhaps matching TRBD1 (6 bases). The CDR3 runs to 15 residues. V lost 4 bases and J lost 1, with 11 bases in between. Germline-derived CDR1 and CDR2 are SGHRS and YFSETQ. The CDR3 bases are TGCGCCAGCAGCCCGTCGGGACAGAACACCGGGGAGCTGTTTTTT. This encodes CASSPSGQNTGELFF.

This clone came up a few times. This chain joins TRBV5-1 and TRBJ2-5; TRBD2 aligns across 9 bases. CDR3 size: 15 residues. CDR1 and CDR2 from the germline V gene are SGHRS and YFSETQ. The V gene end was trimmed by 3 bases and the J gene end by 3 bases; junction bases not matched to a gene: 6. Written as DNA, the CDR3 is TGCGCCAGCAGCTCTTTAGCGGGGGTAGAAGAGACCCAGTACTTC. Translation: CASSSLAGVEETQYF.

Comments on this clone: Because it lacks the conserved phenylalanine or tryptophan at the end, this CDR3 is likely a read error. The chain has TRBV4-2 and TRBJ1-1; TRBD1 might be the D (6 bases). V lost 3 bases and J 0 bases, leaving 17 bases between the germline ends. The CDR3 length is 17 residues. From germline, CDR1 is LGHNA and CDR2 YNFKEQ. The chain's CDR3 is CASSQTGSREMNTEAFS. Here the CDR3 DNA reads TGTGCCAGCAGCCAGACAGGTTCGAGAGAGATGAACACTGAAGCTTTCTCT.

A single count supports this clone. The chain employs TRBV28 and TRBJ2-7; the D gene is possibly TRBD1 (6 bases). This CDR3 has 14 residues. Trimming shortened V by 5 bases and J by 4 bases, and 15 bases separated the two germline ends. Germline assignment: CDR1 MDHEN and CDR2 SYDVKM. CDR3 region: CASSAAGVRYEQYF. CDR3 DNA: TGTGCCAGCAGTGCCGCAGGGGTAAGATACGAGCAGTACTTC. The full variable domain, with the rest looked up from reference TRBV28 and TRBJ2-7, is DVKVTQSSRYLVKRTGEKVFLECVQDMDHENMFWYRQDPGLGLRLIYFSYDVKMKEKGDIPEGYSVSREKKERFSLILESASTNQTSMYLCASSAAGVRYEQYFGPGTRLTVT.

For the CDR3, the DNA is TGTGCCAGCAGCTTAGGGGGCCGGGCTACCATATATTTT. Residues: CASSLGGRATIYF. V usage is TRBV7-9 and J usage is TRBJ1-3; D is possibly TRBD1 (5 bases). The CDR3 is made up of 13 amino acids. Per germline, CDR1 SEHNR and CDR2 FQNEAQ (reference sequence). Trimming left V 1 base short and J 10 bases short, with 11 bases between.

The chain has TRBV7-2 and TRBJ2-2; D remains unclear. The CDR3 loop spans 13 amino acids. CDR1 and CDR2 (germline): SGHTA, FQGNSA. The V gene lost 3 bases and the J gene lost 9 bases, with 11 bases spanning the gap. This chain's CDR3 is CASSLEDDRELFF. The CDR3 DNA reads TGTGCCAGCAGCTTGGAAGACGACAGGGAGCTGTTTTTT.

In its sample, this clone was seen a few times. The chain combines TRBV2 with TRBJ1-5; 7 bases line up with TRBD1. The V segment lost 8 bases and the J segment 4 bases; nucleotides outside the gene matches: 14. The CDR3 has 16 amino acids. Germline CDR1 reads SNHLY; CDR2 reads FYNNEI. CDR3 protein: CASLASTRDSNQPQHF. The CDR3 coding sequence is TGTGCCAGCCTAGCGTCTACCCGGGACAGTAATCAGCCCCAGCATTTT.

The chain links TRBV19 to TRBJ1-2; a weak D match, TRBD1 (5 bases). CDR3 size: 13 residues. CDR1 and CDR2 from the germline V gene are LNHDA and SQIVND (reference sequence). With 6 bases removed from V and 8 bases from J, the gap between germline ends came to 16 bases. The CDR3 nucleotides read TGTGCCAGTAGAGACCGAGGACAAGGGGGCTACACCTTC. Its protein is CASRDRGQGGYTF.

This clone has a handful of counts. V is TRBV6-5 and J is TRBJ1-1, with a possible D match to TRBD1 (5 bases). Per the germline V gene, CDR1 is MNHEY and CDR2 is SVGAGI. This CDR3 region has 15 residues. Trimming removed 6 bases from V and 4 bases from J, with 18 bases in between. CDR3 nucleotides: TGTGCCAGCAGCCCTCGGCGTGGGGGGAGCACTGAAGCTTTCTTT. This sequence encodes CASSPRRGGSTEAFF.

The V call is TRBV5-1, the J call TRBJ2-2; no clear D gene. Germline CDR1 is SGHRS and CDR2 is YFSETQ. Trimming left V 4 bases short and J 0 bases short, with 13 bases between. This CDR3 region has 16 residues. The CDR3 sequence: CASSPIPSTNTGELFF. DNA of the CDR3: TGCGCCAGCAGCCCAATCCCATCTACGAACACCGGGGAGCTGTTTTTT.

V is TRBV2 and J is TRBJ1-6; D call uncertain. V lost 6 bases, J lost 0 bases, and 12 bases lay in between. This CDR3 region has 16 residues. Germline V gene sequence: CDR1 SNHLY, CDR2 FYNNEI. The CDR3 DNA is TGTGCCAGCAGGGCGGGAGGGAGCTCCTATAATTCACCCCTCCACTTT. Its protein product is CASRAGGSSYNSPLHF.

The chain carries TRBV5-4 and TRBJ1-6; 10 nucleotides align to TRBD1. The CDR3 is made up of 14 amino acids. Per the germline V gene, CDR1 is SGHNT and CDR2 is YYREEE (reference sequence). V trimming: 4 bases; J trimming: 7 bases; junction bases outside the gene matches: 2. The CDR3 is CASSPGQGNSPLHF. CDR3 nucleotide sequence: TGTGCCAGCAGCCCGGGACAGGGGAATTCACCCCTCCACTTT.

This clone was counted only a few times. The chain links TRBV6-1 to TRBJ1-2; perhaps TRBD1 as D (5 bases). Trimming removed 5 bases from V and 7 bases from J, with 20 bases in between. Germline CDR1 MNHNS, CDR2 SASEGT. The CDR3 has 15 residues. This CDR3 reads CASSPRGVQAAGYTF. CDR3 nucleotides: TGTGCCAGCAGTCCTCGGGGGGTACAGGCAGCTGGCTACACCTTC.

This chain uses TRBV5-1 with TRBJ1-1; unclear D gene. Germline V lookup: CDR1 SGHRS, CDR2 YFSETQ. The CDR3 extends over 16 amino acids. The germline V and J ends were trimmed by 3 bases and 0 bases, with 15 bases remaining between them. CDR3 region: CASSSPTQAMNTEAFF. As DNA, the CDR3 is TGCGCCAGCAGCTCTCCGACGCAGGCCATGAACACTGAAGCTTTCTTT.

The chain couples TRBV7-3 to TRBJ2-3, with D hard to call. CDR1 and CDR2 from the germline V gene are SGHTA and FQGTGA. V was trimmed by 4 bases and J by 3 bases, leaving 8 bases between them. The CDR3 has 13 amino acids. CDR3 amino acids: CASSSLVTDTQYF. The CDR3 DNA sequence: TGTGCCAGCAGCTCCCTAGTGACAGATACGCAGTATTTT. Together with reference TRBV7-3 and TRBJ2-3, the CDR3 gives the full variable domain: GAGVSQTPSNKVTEKGKYVELRCDPISGHTALYWYRQSLGQGPEFLIYFQGTGAADDSGLPNDRFFAVRPEGSVSTLKIQRTERGDSAVYLCASSSLVTDTQYFGPGTRLTVL.

The V gene is TRBV2, the J gene TRBJ1-3; D is unclear. The CDR3 extends over 14 amino acids. Per germline, CDR1 SNHLY and CDR2 FYNNEI. V shed 3 bases and J shed 0 bases, with 6 bases lying between them. The CDR3 here is CASSDGSSGNTIYF. The CDR3 DNA reads TGTGCCAGCAGTGACGGGAGCTCTGGAAACACCATATATTTT.

CDR3 sequence: CASSVGLKQFF. CDR3 nucleotides: TGTGCCAGCAGCGTGGGCTTAAAGCAGTTCTTC. V usage is TRBV11-2 and J usage is TRBJ2-1; D gene unclear. CDR1 is SGHAT and CDR2 is FQNNGV in the germline V gene. Trimming removed 5 bases from V and 11 bases from J, with 10 bases in between. CDR3 length equals 11 residues.

The V call is TRBV18, the J call TRBJ2-7, with D perhaps TRBD1 (6 bases). CDR1 and CDR2 from the germline V gene are KGHSH and LQKENI. V gave up 3 bases and J gave up 5 bases, with 11 bases separating them. The CDR3 contains 13 residues. CDR3 coding DNA: TGTGCCAGCTCACCGAACAGGGAGAACGAGCAGTACTTC. It yields the protein CASSPNRENEQYF.

The V and J genes are TRBV5-6 and TRBJ2-3, with D unclear. Germline CDR1 is SGHDT and CDR2 is YYEEEE. The CDR3 consists of 13 residues. V lost 9 bases to trimming and J lost 3 bases, with 14 bases between them. The DNA of the CDR3 is TGTGCCACCAGAACGGGTATGACAGATACGCAGTATTTT. As protein: CATRTGMTDTQYF. Based on the CDR3 plus reference TRBV5-6 and TRBJ2-3, the full variable domain is DAGVTQSPTHLIKTRGQQVTLRCSPKSGHDTVSWYQQALGQGPQFIFQYYEEEERQRGNFPDRFSGHQFPNYSSELNVNALLLGDSALYLCATRTGMTDTQYFGPGTRLTVL.

The chain carries TRBV18 and TRBJ2-3, with TRBD2 identical over 7 bases. Germline V lookup: CDR1 KGHSH, CDR2 LQKENI. The CDR3 length is 12 residues. With 3 bases clipped from V and 12 bases from J, the junction kept 6 bases outside the gene matches. CDR3 coding DNA: TGTGCCAGCTCACCCTTAGCTAGCGGACAGTATTTT. It specifies CASSPLASGQYF.

V usage is TRBV19 and J usage is TRBJ2-2; TRBD1 is a possible D gene (6 bases). Germline lookup yields CDR1 LNHDA and CDR2 SQIVND (reference sequence). The CDR3 length is 16 residues. V shed 9 bases and J shed 3 bases, with 20 bases lying between them. DNA of the CDR3: TGTGCCAGCGTAATAGGGGACACCCGATACACCGGGGAGCTGTTTTTT. Translated: CASVIGDTRYTGELFF.

This chain connects TRBV5-4 to TRBJ1-5; the D is unclear. Looked up from germline, CDR1 is SGHNT and CDR2 is YYREEE (reference sequence). The CDR3 spans 14 residues. V gave up 0 bases and J gave up 7 bases, with 11 bases separating them. CDR3 loop: CASSLVGSDQPQHF. CDR3 nucleotide sequence: TGTGCCAGCAGCTTGGTTGGGAGCGACCAGCCCCAGCATTTT.

This clone was observed a handful of times. The J gene is TRBJ2-1, the V gene TRBV7-2, with TRBD2 matching over 8 bases. Germline V gene data show CDR1 as SGHTA and CDR2 as FQGNSA. The CDR3 covers 15 residues. The V gene end was trimmed by 5 bases and the J gene end by 6 bases; junction bases not matched to a gene: 9. Here the CDR3 reads CASSLRAGVSNEQFF. The CDR3 bases are TGTGCCAGCAGCCTTCGAGCGGGGGTGAGCAATGAGCAGTTCTTC.